These 3 T cell receptor beta chains originate from one sample sequenced in a study of T cell responses to AZD1222 COVID-19 vaccine. Sequencing was performed with immunoSEQ multiplex PCR; in TCRdb, only in-frame clones are kept and a portion is missing. Altogether more than 110,000 clones are present, around 91% being singletons, with the ten largest covering 4% to 5%. The sequencing used peripheral blood, collected on day 0 of AZD1222 vaccination. The source is an adult in good health.

This chain uses TRBV5-1 with TRBJ2-1; 9 bases are a match to TRBD2. CDR3 length: 15 amino acids. The V and J ends lost 0 bases and 6 bases, in that order; junction bases with no gene match: 4. Germline CDR1 reads SGHRS; CDR2 reads YFSETQ. The CDR3 protein is CASSLVAGAGNEQFF. As DNA, the CDR3 is TGCGCCAGCAGCTTGGTAGCGGGAGCGGGCAATGAGCAGTTCTTC.

The rearrangement uses TRBV11-2 and TRBJ2-3, with TRBD2 matching 11 bases. The junction had 4 bases not matched to a gene; V was cut back by 3 bases and J by 8 bases. Germline V gene sequence: CDR1 SGHAT, CDR2 FQNNGV. The CDR3 is 14 amino acids. CDR3: CASSFSGRGGTQYF. CDR3 nucleotide sequence: TGTGCCAGCAGCTTTAGCGGGAGGGGGGGTACGCAGTATTTT. Based on the CDR3 plus reference TRBV11-2 and TRBJ2-3, the full variable domain is EAGVAQSPRYKIIEKRQSVAFWCNPISGHATLYWYQQILGQGPKLLIQFQNNGVVDDSQLPKDRFSAERLKGVDSTLKIQPAKLEDSAVYLCASSFSGRGGTQYFGPGTRLTVL.

The chain couples TRBV19 to TRBJ1-2; 7 positions match TRBD1. CDR3 length: 14 residues. V gave up 1 base and J gave up 6 bases; unmatched junction bases: 5. Germline CDR1 LNHDA, CDR2 SQIVND (reference sequence). The DNA of the CDR3 is TGTGCCAGTAGTATAGCTCCGACAGGGAATGGCTACACCTTC. Translation gives CASSIAPTGNGYTF.